The next 31 T cell receptor beta chains were all read from a single sample in a study of response to subunit inactivated influenza vaccine. TCRdb re-called the RT-PCR reads with MiXCR, one entry per CDR3 protein. The table shows 650,000 to 800,000 distinct CDR3 sequences, with about 15% occurring only once. Source: PBMCs from blood, taken around 14 days before vaccination. These receptors all stem from a man aged 50 to 60 who received an inactivated influenza vaccine.

The chain couples TRBV5-1 to TRBJ2-1; no definite D call. Germline lookup yields CDR1 SGHRS and CDR2 YFSETQ. V dropped 0 bases and J dropped 5 bases, with 6 bases sitting between them. This CDR3 contains 13 residues. CDR3 coding DNA: TGCGCCAGCAGCTTGGCCCCAGACAATGAGCAGTTCTTC. Protein sequence: CASSLAPDNEQFF.

This clonotype was detected only a few times. The J gene is TRBJ2-1, the V gene TRBV9; no reliable D call. Trimming removed 1 base from V and 3 bases from J, with 14 bases in between. CDR3 length: 16 amino acids. Germline V gene sequence: CDR1 SGDLS, CDR2 YYNGEE. The CDR3 reads CASSVIVGYDYNEQFF. Here the CDR3 DNA reads TGTGCCAGCAGCGTAATCGTGGGATACGACTACAATGAGCAGTTCTTC.

This clonotype was counted a few times. The V and J genes are TRBV5-1 and TRBJ2-3; 7 nucleotides match TRBD1. This CDR3 comprises 14 residues. Germline V CDR1 and CDR2: SGHRS, YFSETQ. V lost 4 bases to trimming and J lost 4 bases; unmatched junction nucleotides: 6. The CDR3 nucleotides are TGCGCCAGCAGCCTGACAGGGACGGCAGATACGCAGTATTTT. Encoded protein: CASSLTGTADTQYF. Complete variable domain (other parts from reference TRBV5-1 and TRBJ2-3): KAGVTQTPRYLIKTRGQQVTLSCSPISGHRSVSWYQQTPGQGLQFLFEYFSETQRNKGNFPGRFSGRQFSNSRSEMNVSTLELGDSALYLCASSLTGTADTQYFGPGTRLTVL.

This clonotype was counted between two and nine times. The chain has TRBV3-1 and TRBJ2-1, with D maybe TRBD2 (6 bases). The CDR3 loop spans 16 amino acids. Trimming took off 0 bases at V and 8 bases at J, with 17 bases between the two ends. Germline assignment: CDR1 LGHDT and CDR2 YNNKEL (reference sequence). The CDR3 here is CASSQDSGTPGHEQFF. The DNA of the CDR3 is TGTGCCAGCAGCCAAGATTCCGGGACTCCGGGCCATGAGCAGTTCTTC.

This clonotype appeared a few times. DNA of the CDR3: TGCAGTGCTTCAGGGGTGGGGTCCTACAATGAGCAGTTCTTC. Translating gives CSASGVGSYNEQFF. The chain employs TRBV20-1 and TRBJ2-1, with TRBD1 as a possible D gene (6 bases). Trimming took 5 bases from V and 1 from J, leaving 12 bases between them. The CDR3 loop spans 14 amino acids. In germline, CDR1 is DFQATT, CDR2 SNEGSKA (reference sequence).

This clonotype was observed a single time. The rearrangement links TRBV2 to TRBJ2-7; D may be TRBD1 (6 bases). Trimming stripped 6 bases from V and 2 bases from J, with 17 bases between. The germline V gene encodes CDR1 SNHLY and CDR2 FYNNEI. The CDR3 runs to 15 residues. CDR3 amino acids: CASSSRQAGPYEQYF. DNA of the CDR3: TGTGCCAGCAGCTCCAGACAGGCAGGGCCCTACGAGCAGTACTTC. The whole variable domain, remainder taken from reference TRBV2 and TRBJ2-7, is EPEVTQTPSHQVTQMGQEVILRCVPISNHLYFYWYRQILGQKVEFLVSFYNNEISEKSEIFDDQFSVERPDGSNFTLKIRSTKLEDSAMYFCASSSRQAGPYEQYFGPGTRLTVT.

This chain links TRBV27 with TRBJ2-7, with a possible D match to TRBD2 (5 bases). Germline-derived CDR1 and CDR2 are MNHEY and SMNVEV (reference sequence). V lost 6 bases to trimming and J lost 3 bases, with 15 bases between them. This CDR3 spans 14 amino acids. The CDR3 protein is CASSRRGISYEQYF. DNA for the CDR3: TGTGCCAGCAGCCGACGGGGTATTAGCTACGAGCAGTACTTC.

The chain uses TRBV3-1 and TRBJ1-6; 12 bases map to TRBD1. With 1 base clipped from V and 9 bases from J, the junction kept 1 base outside the gene matches. Germline V CDR1 and CDR2: LGHDT, YNNKEL (reference sequence). The CDR3 contains 15 residues. CDR3 nucleotides: TGTGCCAGCAGCCAAGGGGACAGGGGGCCTTCACCCCTCCACTTT. Residues: CASSQGDRGPSPLHF.

A few counts support this clonotype. This sequence joins TRBV5-1 and TRBJ2-5; 8 bases are a match to TRBD2. Germline CDR1 is SGHRS and CDR2 is YFSETQ. This CDR3 is built from 15 residues. Unmatched junction bases numbered 11, after V lost 5 bases and J lost 5 bases. In nucleotides, the CDR3 is TGCGCCAGCAGACTTAGCGGGGACCTAAGTGAGACCCAGTACTTC. Amino acid sequence: CASRLSGDLSETQYF.

This clonotype has at least ten counts. CDR3 residues: CASSYSIRTANTEAFF. For the CDR3, the DNA is TGTGCCAGCAGTTACTCTATCAGGACAGCGAACACTGAAGCTTTCTTT. This chain connects TRBV6-2 or TRBV6-3 to TRBJ1-1; D may be TRBD1 (6 bases). In germline, CDR1 is MNHEY, CDR2 SVGEGT. The CDR3 has 16 amino acids. V lost 0 bases and J lost 1, with 12 bases in between.

The V call is TRBV5-5, the J call TRBJ1-3; possibly TRBD1 for D (5 bases). Germline CDR1 and CDR2: SGHKS and YYEKEE (reference sequence). The length of the CDR3 is 16 residues. V was trimmed by 4 bases and J by 0 bases, leaving 14 bases between them. The CDR3 here is CASSTGHTTSGNTIYF. The CDR3 DNA is TGTGCCAGCAGCACCGGACACACCACCTCTGGAAACACCATATATTTT.

This clonotype was counted only a few times. J is TRBJ2-2 and V is TRBV11-2; D is perhaps TRBD1 (6 bases). Trimming shortened V by 3 bases and J by 1 base, and 18 bases separated the two germline ends. CDR1 and CDR2 from the germline V gene are SGHAT and FQNNGV. CDR3 length equals 18 residues. CDR3 region: CASSLGPGQGLNTGELFF. In DNA form, the CDR3 reads TGTGCCAGCAGCTTGGGACCGGGACAAGGCTTGAACACCGGGGAGCTGTTTTTT.

This clonotype showed up just a few times. The rearrangement joins TRBV12-3 or TRBV12-4 to TRBJ2-5; 9 nucleotides line up with TRBD2. There are 15 residues in the CDR3. V shed 2 bases and J 5 bases; nucleotides not matched to a gene: 6. In nucleotides, the CDR3 is TGTGCCAGCAGTTTATACGCTAGCGGGACGGAGACCCAGTACTTC. Amino acid sequence: CASSLYASGTETQYF.

This clonotype was seen ten or more times. V gene TRBV12-3 or TRBV12-4 combines with J gene TRBJ2-7, with no clear D. The V and J ends lost 4 bases and 0 bases respectively, with 7 bases between them. The CDR3 runs 13 residues. The DNA for the CDR3 is TGTGCCAGCAGTTGGCAACTCTCCTACGAGCAGTACTTC. Translation gives CASSWQLSYEQYF.

In this sample, this clonotype turned up a few times. The CDR3 protein is CAINAADTDTQYF. The DNA of the CDR3 is TGTGCCATCAATGCGGCTGACACAGATACGCAGTATTTT. The chain employs TRBV10-3 and TRBJ2-3; D is undetermined. CDR3 length: 13 amino acids. Per germline, CDR1 ENHRY and CDR2 SYGVKD. The V and J ends lost 7 bases and 2 bases respectively, with 10 bases between them.

The chain combines TRBV10-3 with TRBJ1-4; no clear D. Trimming removed 6 bases at V and 8 bases at J, with 10 bases between. Germline CDR1 ENHRY, CDR2 SYGVKD. This CDR3 has 12 residues. CDR3 residues: CAISDVGEKLFF. The CDR3 nucleotides read TGTGCCATCAGCGATGTTGGGGAAAAACTGTTTTTT.

The genes are TRBV5-1 and TRBJ1-1; D remains ambiguous. Per germline, CDR1 SGHRS and CDR2 YFSETQ. This CDR3 has 11 residues. V lost 4 bases, J lost 10 bases, and 11 bases lay in between. The chain's CDR3 is CASSAGFGAFF. CDR3 DNA sequence: TGCGCCAGCAGCGCGGGGTTTGGAGCTTTCTTT.

This clonotype has only a few counts. The V and J genes are TRBV28 and TRBJ2-3; tentative D call: TRBD2 (5 bases). Deletions cut 5 bases from V and 2 bases from J, with 17 bases between. CDR1 and CDR2 from the germline V gene are MDHEN and SYDVKM. The CDR3 is 16 amino acids. The CDR3 nucleotides are TGTGCCAGCAGTCAGGACGGACTCTCAAACACAGATACGCAGTATTTT. Protein sequence: CASSQDGLSNTDTQYF.

This clonotype was observed a few times. The rearrangement links TRBV20-1 to TRBJ2-3; 11 nucleotides line up with TRBD2. Trimming took 2 bases from V and 0 from J; bases not matched to a gene: 4. This CDR3 comprises 16 residues. In germline, CDR1 is DFQATT, CDR2 SNEGSKA (reference sequence). CDR3 amino acids: CSARLAGGFSTDTQYF. As DNA, the CDR3 is TGCAGTGCTAGACTAGCGGGGGGCTTTAGCACAGATACGCAGTATTTT.

This clonotype appeared many times. The chain is built from TRBV4-1 and TRBJ2-7; 7 bases agree with TRBD2. The V and J ends lost 0 bases and 2 bases, in that order; junction bases with no gene match: 4. Germline V gene lookup returns CDR1 MGHRA and CDR2 YSYEKL. The CDR3 has 15 amino acids. CDR3 in amino acids: CASSQDDGGAYEQYF. The CDR3 DNA follows: TGCGCCAGCAGCCAAGATGATGGGGGGGCCTACGAGCAGTACTTC.

This clonotype appeared a few times. The chain uses TRBV6-5 and TRBJ2-3, with no clear D. This CDR3 has 14 residues. Germline V gene sequence: CDR1 MNHEY, CDR2 SVGAGI. The germline V and J ends were trimmed by 0 bases and 4 bases, with 8 bases remaining between them. The CDR3 reads CASSYSKFADTQYF. For the CDR3, the DNA is TGTGCCAGCAGTTACTCGAAGTTCGCAGATACGCAGTATTTT.

The gene calls are TRBV2 and TRBJ2-7; 8 positions match TRBD1. Germline CDR1 is SNHLY and CDR2 is FYNNEI. V lost 6 bases to trimming and J lost 3 bases; unmatched junction nucleotides: 7. CDR3 length equals 14 residues. CDR3 loop: CASRWTGTGYEQYF. CDR3 DNA: TGTGCCAGCAGATGGACAGGGACGGGCTACGAGCAGTACTTC.

The V and J genes are TRBV28 and TRBJ2-4; 9 bases are shared with TRBD2. The CDR3 sequence is 17 residues long. V gave up 2 bases and J gave up 6 bases; unmatched junction bases: 11. From germline, CDR1 is MDHEN and CDR2 SYDVKM. The CDR3 DNA reads TGTGCCAGCAGTTTAACGGCGGGAGGGCCTGGGGGAAACATTCAGTACTTC. This sequence encodes CASSLTAGGPGGNIQYF. Variable domain in full (rest from reference TRBV28 and TRBJ2-4): DVKVTQSSRYLVKRTGEKVFLECVQDMDHENMFWYRQDPGLGLRLIYFSYDVKMKEKGDIPEGYSVSREKKERFSLILESASTNQTSMYLCASSLTAGGPGGNIQYFGAGTRLSVL.

This clonotype showed up just a few times. The chain couples TRBV10-3 to TRBJ1-2; the D is unclear. The CDR3 length is 14 residues. Trimming took 6 bases from V and 4 from J, leaving 15 bases between them. CDR1 is ENHRY, CDR2 SYGVKD, per germline. The CDR3 protein is CAIRGPTRPYGYTF. CDR3 bases: TGTGCCATCAGAGGTCCGACACGCCCCTATGGCTACACCTTC.

This clonotype was counted only a few times. This sequence joins TRBV11-2 and TRBJ1-1, with a tentative D call TRBD1 (5 bases). CDR1 and CDR2 (germline): SGHAT, FQNNGV. Trimming pared 1 base from V and 4 bases from J, leaving 10 bases between. The CDR3 loop spans 14 amino acids. CDR3: CASSLGLRATEAFF. The CDR3 DNA follows: TGTGCCAGCAGCTTAGGTCTCAGGGCCACTGAAGCTTTCTTT.

The V call is TRBV20-1, the J call TRBJ2-3, with 8 bases lining up with TRBD1. CDR3 length equals 15 residues. The germline V gene encodes CDR1 DFQATT and CDR2 SNEGSKA (reference sequence). V dropped 1 base and J dropped 3; count of bases not matched to a gene: 6. CDR3 loop: CSARVRTGFTDTQYF. CDR3 in DNA: TGCAGTGCTAGAGTTCGGACAGGGTTTACAGATACGCAGTATTTT.

This clonotype was detected only a few times. Here the CDR3 reads CASSLADYYEQYF. The CDR3 DNA reads TGTGCCAGCAGCTTAGCAGACTACTACGAGCAGTACTTC. The chain carries TRBV11-2 and TRBJ2-7, with a possible D match to TRBD2 (5 bases). The V end lost 1 base, the J end lost 3 bases, and 7 bases lay between the germline ends. This CDR3 contains 13 residues. Germline V gene data show CDR1 as SGHAT and CDR2 as FQNNGV.

In its sample, this clonotype was seen a few times. The V and J genes are TRBV3-1 and TRBJ1-5; D is perhaps TRBD1 (5 bases). Germline CDR1 and CDR2: LGHDT and YNNKEL (reference sequence). The V and J ends lost 0 bases and 9 bases respectively, with 18 bases between them. This CDR3 has 16 residues. CDR3 bases: TGTGCCAGCAGCCAAGATCCGCCAGGGCGGGGAAGGCCCCAGCATTTT. Translation: CASSQDPPGRGRPQHF. The full variable domain, its missing parts supplied by reference TRBV3-1 and TRBJ1-5, is DTAVSQTPKYLVTQMGNDKSIKCEQNLGHDTMYWYKQDSKKFLKIMFSYNNKELIINETVPNRFSPKSPDKAHLNLHINSLELGDSAVYFCASSQDPPGRGRPQHFGDGTRLSIL.

The chain carries TRBV14 and TRBJ2-7; tentatively, D is TRBD2 (6 bases). Germline assignment: CDR1 SGHDN and CDR2 FVKESK. The CDR3 sequence is 15 residues long. Trimming left V 4 bases short and J 7 bases short, with 20 bases between. The DNA for the CDR3 is TGTGCCAGCAGCCGCCTACTAACGGGAGCGCGTGAGCAGTACTTC. Protein sequence: CASSRLLTGAREQYF.

A few counts support this clonotype. The chain has TRBV10-1 and TRBJ2-2; maybe TRBD2 (6 bases). V lost 3 bases to trimming and J lost 0 bases, with 8 bases between them. CDR3 length: 15 residues. Germline V lookup: CDR1 WNHNN, CDR2 SYGVQD (reference sequence). The CDR3, as DNA: TGCGCCAGCAGTGATGGCGGGGCGAACACCGGGGAGCTGTTTTTT. As protein: CASSDGGANTGELFF.

This clonotype came up a few times. The chain recombines TRBV2 with TRBJ2-1, with TRBD1 matching over 7 bases. CDR3 size: 15 residues. Trimming at V came to 5 bases and at J to 3 bases, leaving 7 bases not matched to a gene. Germline CDR1 reads SNHLY; CDR2 reads FYNNEI. CDR3 DNA sequence: TGTGCCAGCAGTTCCACAGGGGCCAGCTACAATGAGCAGTTCTTC. This encodes CASSSTGASYNEQFF.